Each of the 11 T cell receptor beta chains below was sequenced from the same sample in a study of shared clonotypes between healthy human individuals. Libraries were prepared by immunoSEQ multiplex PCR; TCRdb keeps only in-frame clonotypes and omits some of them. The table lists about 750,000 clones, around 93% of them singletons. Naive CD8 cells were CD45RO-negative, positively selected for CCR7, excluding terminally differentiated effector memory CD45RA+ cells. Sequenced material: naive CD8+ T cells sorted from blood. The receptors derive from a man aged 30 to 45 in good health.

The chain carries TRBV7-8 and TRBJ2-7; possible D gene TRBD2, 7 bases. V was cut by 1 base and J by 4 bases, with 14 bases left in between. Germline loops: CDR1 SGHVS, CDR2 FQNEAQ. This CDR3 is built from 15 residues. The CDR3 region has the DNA TGTGCCAGCAGCTTAGGTTTCGGGGGGCAGTACGAGCAGTACTTC. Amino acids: CASSLGFGGQYEQYF.

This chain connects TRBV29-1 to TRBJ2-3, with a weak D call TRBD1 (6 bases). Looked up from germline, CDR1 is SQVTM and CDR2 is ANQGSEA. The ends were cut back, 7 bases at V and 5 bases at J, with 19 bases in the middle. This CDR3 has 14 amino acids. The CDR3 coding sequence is TGCAGCGCTGTAGCATGGGGGCTTGGAGATACGCAGTATTTT. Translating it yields CSAVAWGLGDTQYF.

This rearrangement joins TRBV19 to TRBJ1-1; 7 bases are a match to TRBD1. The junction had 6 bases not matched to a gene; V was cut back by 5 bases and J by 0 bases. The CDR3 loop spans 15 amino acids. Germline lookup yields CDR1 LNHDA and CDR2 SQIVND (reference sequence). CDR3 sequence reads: CASSARQGLNTEAFF. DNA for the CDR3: TGTGCCAGTAGTGCACGACAGGGACTGAACACTGAAGCTTTCTTT. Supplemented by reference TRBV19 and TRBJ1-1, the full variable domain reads DGGITQSPKYLFRKEGQNVTLSCEQNLNHDAMYWYRQDPGQGLRLIYYSQIVNDFQKGDIAEGYSVSREKKESFPLTVTSAQKNPTAFYLCASSARQGLNTEAFFGQGTRLTVV.

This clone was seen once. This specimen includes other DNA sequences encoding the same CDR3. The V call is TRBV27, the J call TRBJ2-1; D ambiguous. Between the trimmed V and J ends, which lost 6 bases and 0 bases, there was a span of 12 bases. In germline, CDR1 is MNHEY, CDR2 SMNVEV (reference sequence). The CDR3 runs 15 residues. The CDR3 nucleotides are TGTGCCAGCAGCTCCGGGCCCAGCTCCTACAATGAGCAGTTCTTC. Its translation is CASSSGPSSYNEQFF.

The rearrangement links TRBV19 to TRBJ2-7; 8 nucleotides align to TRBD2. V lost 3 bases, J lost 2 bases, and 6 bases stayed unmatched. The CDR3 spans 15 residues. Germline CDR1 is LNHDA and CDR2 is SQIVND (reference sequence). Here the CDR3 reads CASSIFSGSPYEQYF. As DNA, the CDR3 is TGTGCCAGTAGTATTTTCAGCGGGAGCCCCTACGAGCAGTACTTC.

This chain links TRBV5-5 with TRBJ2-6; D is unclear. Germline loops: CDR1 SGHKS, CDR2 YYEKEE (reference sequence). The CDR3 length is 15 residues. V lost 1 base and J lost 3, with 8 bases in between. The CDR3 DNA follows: TGTGCCAGCAGCTTGATGGGTTTTGGGGCCAACGTCCTGACTTTC. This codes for CASSLMGFGANVLTF.

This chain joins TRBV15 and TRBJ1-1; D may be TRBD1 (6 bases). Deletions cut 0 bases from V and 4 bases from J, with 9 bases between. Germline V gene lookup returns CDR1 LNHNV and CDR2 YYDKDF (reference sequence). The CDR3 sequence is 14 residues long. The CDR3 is CATSRDGGPTEAFF. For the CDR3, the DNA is TGTGCCACCAGCAGAGATGGGGGCCCCACTGAAGCTTTCTTT. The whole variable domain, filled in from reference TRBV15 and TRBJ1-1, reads DAMVIQNPRYQVTQFGKPVTLSCSQTLNHNVMYWYQQKSSQAPKLLFHYYDKDFNNEADTPDNFQSRRPNTSFCFLDIRSPGLGDTAMYLCATSRDGGPTEAFFGQGTRLTVV.

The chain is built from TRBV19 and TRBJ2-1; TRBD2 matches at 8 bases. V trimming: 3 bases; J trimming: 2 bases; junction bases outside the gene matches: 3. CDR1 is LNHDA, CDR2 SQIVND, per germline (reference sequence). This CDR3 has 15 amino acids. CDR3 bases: TGTGCCAGTAGTATTACTAGCGGCCCCTACAATGAGCAGTTCTTC. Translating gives CASSITSGPYNEQFF.

CDR3 in amino acids: CASSHPSGAAGAFF. CDR3 DNA: TGCGCCAGCAGCCACCCCAGCGGAGCAGCTGGGGCTTTCTTT. The rearrangement joins TRBV4-1 to TRBJ1-1; D remains ambiguous. Germline CDR1 MGHRA, CDR2 YSYEKL. The V gene lost 3 bases and the J gene lost 11 bases, with 19 bases spanning the gap. CDR3 length equals 14 residues.

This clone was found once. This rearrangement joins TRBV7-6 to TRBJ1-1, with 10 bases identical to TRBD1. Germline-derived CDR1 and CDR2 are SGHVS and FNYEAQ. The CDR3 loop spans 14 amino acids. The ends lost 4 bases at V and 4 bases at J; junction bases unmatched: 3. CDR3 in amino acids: CASSSTGGFTEAFF. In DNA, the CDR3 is TGTGCCAGCAGCTCGACAGGGGGCTTCACTGAAGCTTTCTTT.

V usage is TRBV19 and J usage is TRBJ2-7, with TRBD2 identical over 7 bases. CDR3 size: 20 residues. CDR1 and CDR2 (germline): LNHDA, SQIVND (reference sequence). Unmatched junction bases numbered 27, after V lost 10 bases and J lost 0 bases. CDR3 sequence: CATPLSGAEYRGGSSYEQYF. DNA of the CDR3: TGTGCCACCCCGCTAAGCGGGGCAGAATATAGGGGCGGGAGCTCCTACGAGCAGTACTTC.